What follows are 14 T cell receptor beta chains derived from one specimen sequenced in a study of blood T cell repertoires in COVID-19. Method: immunoSEQ multiplex PCR; TCRdb's copy keeps in-frame clones and lacks some. The sample holds approximately 26,000 clones; nearly 90% are singletons and the top ten take 1.5% to 2%. The sample taken for sequencing was peripheral blood. Receptors were obtained from a woman between 55 and 75 years old with active COVID-19.

This chain links TRBV9 with TRBJ1-6, with a possible D match to TRBD1 (5 bases). V was pared by 0 bases and J by 2 bases, with 15 bases between. The CDR3 contains 18 residues. Germline lookup yields CDR1 SGDLS and CDR2 YYNGEE. The CDR3 here is CASSVGPQGVAYNSPLHF. The DNA for the CDR3 is TGTGCCAGCAGCGTAGGCCCCCAAGGGGTGGCCTATAATTCACCCCTCCACTTT.

This clone came up once. The chain uses TRBV28 and TRBJ2-7; TRBD2 is a possible D gene (6 bases). The CDR3 contains 17 residues. Germline V gene data show CDR1 as MDHEN and CDR2 as SYDVKM. V shed 2 bases and J shed 3 bases, with 20 bases lying between them. CDR3 in DNA: TGTGCCAGCAGTTTAGTTAGCGGAAGCCAAGCATTCTACGAGCAGTACTTC. As protein: CASSLVSGSQAFYEQYF.

The gene calls are TRBV4-3 and TRBJ2-7, with 11 positions matching TRBD2. The J segment lost 4 bases and the V segment lost 0 bases, leaving 11 bases of the junction unmatched. The length of the CDR3 is 18 residues. Germline V gene data show CDR1 as LGHNA and CDR2 as YSLEER. CDR3 sequence (DNA): TGCGCCAGCAGCCAAGAACACTCCCTAGCGGGAGGCACTTACGAGCAGTACTTC. It translates to CASSQEHSLAGGTYEQYF.

This clone occurred once. The V and J genes are TRBV6-6 and TRBJ2-5, with 14 bases matching TRBD2. V lost 5 bases and J lost 3; bases outside the gene matches: 2. Germline assignment: CDR1 MNHNY and CDR2 SVGAGI (reference sequence). The CDR3 sequence is 15 residues long. The DNA of the CDR3 is TGTGCCAGCAGTGGGACTAGCGGGAGTGAAGAGACCCAGTACTTC. It yields the protein CASSGTSGSEETQYF.

V is TRBV28 and J is TRBJ2-3; D gene uncertain. Trimming cost V 6 bases and J 6 bases, with 13 bases left between them. Germline CDR1 MDHEN, CDR2 SYDVKM. The CDR3 loop spans 13 amino acids. The CDR3 is CASSPTEWDTQYF. The CDR3 nucleotides read TGTGCCAGCAGCCCAACCGAGTGGGATACGCAGTATTTT.

The V call is TRBV4-1, the J call TRBJ1-6, with unresolved D. V was clipped by 0 bases and J by 8 bases, with 11 bases between them. Germline V CDR1 and CDR2: MGHRA, YSYEKL. The CDR3 is 15 amino acids. In DNA form, the CDR3 reads TGCGCCAGCAGCCAAGATACGGGGAGGGATTCACCCCTCCACTTT. Its translation: CASSQDTGRDSPLHF.

V usage is TRBV19 and J usage is TRBJ2-2; 10 nucleotides line up with TRBD2. CDR1 and CDR2 from the germline V gene are LNHDA and SQIVND (reference sequence). Germline trimming cut 10 bases from V and 5 bases from J; bases unmatched to any gene: 10. This CDR3 is 15 amino acids long. CDR3 sequence reads: CATKRGGFETGELFF. In nucleotides, the CDR3 is TGTGCCACAAAGCGGGGGGGTTTTGAGACCGGGGAGCTGTTTTTT.

The V call is TRBV5-1, the J call TRBJ1-6, with a possible D match to TRBD1 (5 bases). Germline lookup yields CDR1 SGHRS and CDR2 YFSETQ. Trimming cost V 4 bases and J 8 bases, with 16 bases left between them. The CDR3 totals 15 residues. CDR3 residues: CASSLTGHSDSPLHF. CDR3 DNA sequence: TGCGCCAGCAGCCTTACAGGCCATTCGGATTCACCCCTCCACTTT.

The chain links TRBV6-5 to TRBJ2-5; tentatively, D is TRBD2 (5 bases). The CDR3 totals 15 residues. The germline CDR1 and CDR2 sequences are MNHEY and SVGAGI. V was clipped by 4 bases and J by 2 bases, with 14 bases between them. DNA of the CDR3: TGTGCCAGCAGTTCCCCGCGGGCTGGGCAAGAGACCCAGTACTTC. Amino acid sequence: CASSSPRAGQETQYF.

The rearrangement uses TRBV5-4 and TRBJ2-6, with D unresolved. The CDR3 runs 15 residues. CDR1 SGHNT and CDR2 YYREEE come from the germline V gene (reference sequence). The ends were cut back, 1 base at V and 1 base at J, with 6 bases in the middle. The CDR3 protein is CASSLLASGANVLTF. The CDR3 region has the DNA TGTGCCAGCAGCTTGTTGGCTTCTGGGGCCAACGTCCTGACTTTC. Variable domain in full (rest from reference TRBV5-4 and TRBJ2-6): ETGVTQSPTHLIKTRGQQVTLRCSSQSGHNTVSWYQQALGQGPQFIFQYYREEENGRGNFPPRFSGLQFPNYSSELNVNALELDDSALYLCASSLLASGANVLTFGAGSRLTVL.

The gene calls are TRBV11-1 and TRBJ2-1, with TRBD2 matching over 10 bases. The CDR3 is 15 amino acids. Trimming took 4 bases from V and 6 from J; bases not matched to a gene: 6. CDR1 is SGHAT and CDR2 is FQDESV in the germline V gene (reference sequence). The CDR3 DNA reads as TGTGCCAGCAGCTCCGGGACTAGCGCCATCAATGAGCAGTTCTTC. Amino acids: CASSSGTSAINEQFF.

The chain has TRBV7-2 and TRBJ2-7, with D unresolved. The V end was cut by 2 bases, the J end by 4 bases, with 18 bases between. The CDR3 is made up of 16 amino acids. Germline CDR1 SGHTA, CDR2 FQGNSA. The CDR3 nucleotides are TGTGCCAGCAGCTTAAGAGGCATCGAGGCTAAATACGAGCAGTACTTC. Protein product: CASSLRGIEAKYEQYF.

This chain joins TRBV5-4 and TRBJ2-7; the match to TRBD2 covers 8 bases. Germline V gene data show CDR1 as SGHNT and CDR2 as YYREEE (reference sequence). The CDR3 totals 14 residues. The V segment lost 3 bases and the J segment 2 bases; nucleotides outside the gene matches: 4. DNA of the CDR3: TGTGCCAGCAGCTCCGGGGGGGGCCCCTACGAGCAGTACTTC. It translates to CASSSGGGPYEQYF.

This chain links TRBV7-3 with TRBJ1-6, with 7 bases matching TRBD1. V dropped 3 bases and J dropped 0; count of bases not matched to a gene: 2. The germline gives CDR1 SGHTA, CDR2 FQGTGA. CDR3 length: 16 residues. As DNA, the CDR3 is TGTGCCAGCAGCTTCGACAGGGCCTCCTATAATTCACCCCTCCACTTT. It translates to CASSFDRASYNSPLHF.